Following are 9 T cell receptor beta chains from one sample sequenced in a study of blood T cell repertoires in COVID-19. Assay used: immunoSEQ multiplex PCR; TCRdb lists only in-frame clones, some missing. This table has approximately 140,000 clones, about 88% appearing once. What was sequenced was peripheral blood. These receptors all stem from a human donor with COVID-19, enrolled during active disease. The donor label of this sample is uncertain.

This clone turned up a few times. The chain couples TRBV30 to TRBJ2-5, with D possibly matching TRBD1 (5 bases). V was cut by 1 base and J by 4 bases, with 19 bases left in between. In germline, CDR1 is GTSNPN, CDR2 SVGIG (reference sequence). The CDR3 loop spans 16 amino acids. The CDR3, as DNA: TGTGCCTGGAGTGCCGAGTGGGGCTCGGGCCTAGAGACCCAGTACTTC. Translation gives CAWSAEWGSGLETQYF.

In this sample, this clone turned up once. The CDR3 is CASSLVLAGGLTDTQYF. DNA of the CDR3: TGTGCCAGCAGCTTGGTGTTAGCGGGGGGGCTGACAGATACGCAGTATTTT. The chain employs TRBV5-4 and TRBJ2-3; 11 bases match TRBD2. The CDR3 sequence is 17 residues long. Per germline, CDR1 SGHNT and CDR2 YYREEE (reference sequence). J gave up 3 bases and V 0 bases, and 6 bases lay outside the gene matches.

The chain employs TRBV5-1 and TRBJ1-5; D might be TRBD1 (5 bases). Deletions cut 6 bases from V and 5 bases from J, with 6 bases between. The CDR3 consists of 11 residues. Per germline, CDR1 SGHRS and CDR2 YFSETQ. CDR3 nucleotides: TGCGCCAGCAAAGGGGATCAGCCCCAGCATTTT. Translation: CASKGDQPQHF.

The CDR3 region has the DNA TGTGCCAGCAGGGTCCCCGGACAGCCATACAATGAGCAGTTCTTC. This sequence encodes CASRVPGQPYNEQFF. The rearrangement uses TRBV7-2 and TRBJ2-1; maybe TRBD1 (6 bases). Deletions cut 6 bases from V and 4 bases from J, with 16 bases between. The CDR3 is made up of 15 amino acids. Looked up from germline, CDR1 is SGHTA and CDR2 is FQGNSA.

V is TRBV5-1 and J is TRBJ2-3, with 8 bases lining up with TRBD1. The V and J ends lost 7 bases and 0 bases, in that order; junction bases with no gene match: 7. The CDR3 is 15 amino acids. CDR1 is SGHRS and CDR2 is YFSETQ in the germline V gene. CDR3 sequence: CASGQGTGSTDTQYF. CDR3 DNA: TGCGCCAGCGGCCAGGGGACAGGCAGCACAGATACGCAGTATTTT.

The chain employs TRBV3-1 (or the pseudogene TRBV3-2) and TRBJ1-6; the D gene is possibly TRBD1 (5 bases). Trimming removed 2 bases at V and 9 bases at J, with 11 bases between. Germline assignment: CDR1 LGHDT and CDR2 YNNKEL (reference sequence). CDR3 size: 14 residues. This CDR3 reads CASSQSGQGSPLHF. As DNA, the CDR3 is TGTGCCAGCAGCCAAAGTGGGCAGGGTTCACCCCTCCACTTT.

V usage is TRBV2 and J usage is TRBJ2-1; 12 nucleotides agree with TRBD2. V shed 8 bases and J 3 bases; nucleotides not matched to a gene: 5. Germline CDR1 reads SNHLY; CDR2 reads FYNNEI. The CDR3 spans 15 residues. CDR3 coding DNA: TGTGCCAGCCGCGGACTAGCGGGAAGCTACAATGAGCAGTTCTTC. Translating gives CASRGLAGSYNEQFF.

This clone was recorded once. The chain couples TRBV6-2 or TRBV6-3 to TRBJ1-5; D unresolved. The CDR3 has 15 residues. Trimming shortened V by 3 bases and J by 0 bases, and 9 bases separated the two germline ends. CDR1 MNHEY and CDR2 SVGEGT come from the germline V gene. CDR3 in DNA: TGTGCCAGCAGTTATTCAGAAGATAGCAATCAGCCCCAGCATTTT. Amino acids: CASSYSEDSNQPQHF.

This rearrangement joins TRBV27 to TRBJ1-5; TRBD1 might be the D (6 bases). The CDR3 loop spans 17 amino acids. V dropped 5 bases and J dropped 4 bases, with 21 bases sitting between them. Germline assignment: CDR1 MNHEY and CDR2 SMNVEV (reference sequence). The CDR3 spells CASSPVSGVGPNQPQHF. The CDR3 DNA sequence: TGTGCCAGCAGTCCCGTGTCAGGGGTTGGGCCTAATCAGCCCCAGCATTTT.